Listed below are T cell receptor beta chains from one sample, sequenced in a study of CD8+ T cells in alopecia areata. TCRdb's copy holds only in-frame clones and misses some; the assay was immunoSEQ multiplex PCR. This sample has some 170,000 clones, with 58% found just once. Material: CD4+ T cells sorted from blood, obtained at approximately week 56, from a patient treated with tofacitinib. These receptors were collected from a human donor with alopecia areata. The CDR3 runs from the conserved cysteine through the conserved F or W. The order of the fields is J gene, clone size, V gene, D gene, CDR3 DNA, CDR3 protein. D genes are given only for firm matches. Size is omitted from some rows. Given values are once, few, many or a class for expanded clones.

J: TRBJ2-7
size: .
V: TRBV5-1
D: .
DNA: TGCGCCAGCAGCTTGGTGGTCCGGGGGGCTGAGCAGTACTTC
CDR3: CASSLVVRGAEQYF

J: TRBJ1-2
size: few
V: TRBV29-1
D: .
DNA: TGCAGCGTTGATAAGCTTCTAGCTAACTATGGCTACACCTTC
CDR3: CSVDKLLANYGYTF

J: TRBJ2-2
size: .
V: TRBV10-2
D: .
DNA: TGCGCCAGCAGTGAGTCGCGGTACACCGGGGAGCTGTTTTTT
CDR3: CASSESRYTGELFF

J: TRBJ2-7
size: .
V: TRBV5-6
D: TRBD1
DNA: TGTGCCAGCAGCTGGGACAGGGGAAGCGAGCAGTACTTC
CDR3: CASSWDRGSEQYF

J: TRBJ1-2
size: few
V: TRBV6-5
D: .
DNA: TGTGCCAGCAGTTACGATTACTATGGCTACACCTTC
CDR3: CASSYDYYGYTF

J: TRBJ2-3
size: few
V: TRBV29-1
D: .
DNA: TGCAGCGTTGAAGATCGAGCGGTTTTAAGCACAGATACGCAGTATTTT
CDR3: CSVEDRAVLSTDTQYF

J: TRBJ2-5
size: .
V: TRBV10-3
D: .
DNA: TGTGCCATCAGTGAGTCAGTGGGTGGGTCGGAAGAGACCCAGTACTTC
CDR3: CAISESVGGSEETQYF

J: TRBJ1-1
size: .
V: TRBV7-8
D: TRBD1
DNA: TGTGCCAGCACTCCCCTGGGGGGACAGCTGAACACTGAAGCTTTCTTT
CDR3: CASTPLGGQLNTEAFF

J: TRBJ1-5
size: .
V: TRBV7-2
D: TRBD1
DNA: TGTGCCAGCAGCGAAACCGACAGGGGTTGGAATCAGCCCCAGCATTTT
CDR3: CASSETDRGWNQPQHF

J: TRBJ2-1
size: .
V: TRBV10-3
D: TRBD1
DNA: TGTGCCATCAGGACAGGGGGTAGCAATGAGCAGTTCTTC
CDR3: CAIRTGGSNEQFF

J: TRBJ1-2
size: .
V: TRBV19
D: .
DNA: TGTGCCAGTAGTTCCCGAAAGGGAGGGGCAGGGAACTATGGCTACACCTTC
CDR3: CASSSRKGGAGNYGYTF

J: TRBJ1-1
size: .
V: TRBV7-9
D: .
DNA: TGTGCCAGCAATCGGAACACTGAAGCTTTCTTT
CDR3: CASNRNTEAFF

J: TRBJ2-4
size: .
V: TRBV10-3
D: TRBD1
DNA: TGTGCCATCAGCACGGGACAGGGGGACGGTAACATTCAGTACTTC
CDR3: CAISTGQGDGNIQYF

J: TRBJ1-2
size: .
V: TRBV29-1
D: .
DNA: TGCAGCGTGCCGGGACTCTCCTCTAGCTATGGCTACACCTTC
CDR3: CSVPGLSSSYGYTF

J: TRBJ1-1
size: few
V: TRBV9
D: .
DNA: TGTGCCAGCAGCGTAAGGGAGGCGGGTGAAGCTTTCTTT
CDR3: CASSVREAGEAFF

J: TRBJ1-2
size: .
V: TRBV29-1
D: TRBD1
DNA: TGCAGCGCACACCTTATCATAACAGGGGATGGCTACACCTTC
CDR3: CSAHLIITGDGYTF

J: TRBJ1-4
size: few
V: TRBV7-9
D: .
DNA: TGTGCCAGCAGCCCGAGGGACGACCTTGGGGAAAAACTGTTTTTT
CDR3: CASSPRDDLGEKLFF